This T cell receptor beta chain was identified during a study of shared clonotypes between healthy human individuals. Notes on the study in general: Several donors had 4% to 5% of their naive CD4 clonotypes in common.

On this clone itself: Its antigen is unidentified.

Original processing notes: ImmunoSEQ sequences covered only the junction and lacked quality scores; filtering therefore differed. Libraries were prepared by immunoSEQ multiplex PCR; TCRdb keeps only in-frame clonotypes and omits some of them. V, J and clone size were drawn from that table, and D and trimming were deduced from the DNA. Of roughly 2,000,000 clones in the sample, over 85% were seen once. Selected positively for CCR7 and CD45RO-negative, naive CD8 cells excluded terminally differentiated effector memory CD45RA+ cells. Trimming removed 2 bases at V and 6 bases at J, with 7 bases between. The CDR3 is 12 amino acids. CDR1 and CDR2 from the germline V gene are SGHTS and YDEGEE.

The sequencing input was naive CD8+ T cells sorted from blood. V gene TRBV5-8 combines with J gene TRBJ2-3; D unclear. The sequence came from a man between 18 and 29 years old in good health. CDR3 DNA: TGTGCCAGCAGCTTCCGGTGGGATACGCAGTATTTT. This encodes CASSFRWDTQYF.